This T cell receptor (beta chain) is from a study of CD8+ T cells in alopecia areata. Study in general: Severity of treated patients was scored by affected scalp percentage.

It was cDNA, reverse transcribed from extracted RNA, that served as the sequencing template. Data came from immunoSEQ multiplex PCR; TCRdb stores just in-frame clones and leaves some out. The table includes around 190,000 clones, 60% detected once. Indicated treatment: oral pan-JAK inhibitor, 5-10 mg twice daily. Source: CD4+ T cells sorted from blood, taken at week 4, from a patient treated with tofacitinib. This TCR derives from a human donor with alopecia areata.

The CDR3, as DNA: TGTGCCAGCAGCCAAACGATCGCCCTCAGGGTAGGGGCCAAAAACATTCAGTACTTC. Protein sequence: CASSQTIALRVGAKNIQYF. This chain joins TRBV4-2 and TRBJ2-4, with D tentatively TRBD1 (5 bases). CDR1 and CDR2 (germline): LGHNA, YNFKEQ. Trimming cost V 2 bases and J 1 base, with 21 bases left between them. CDR3 length: 19 residues.